This TCR beta chain is from a study of T cells in Graves' hyperthyroidism and ophthalmopathy. With 4 bases removed from V and 3 bases from J, the gap between germline ends came to 10 bases. CDR1 is LGHDT, CDR2 YNNKEL, per germline (reference sequence). The CDR3 loop spans 14 amino acids. This clonotype was detected a few times. Template material for amplifying TCR beta CDR3 regions consisted of RNA transcripts. HTBI primers were used for first-round RT-PCR of the TCR CDR3. Each CDR3 protein gets one entry after TCRdb re-called the multiplex PCR reads with MiXCR. The sample lists more than 450,000 distinct CDR3 sequences; just under 20% were seen once.

The chain carries TRBV3-1 and TRBJ1-5; D ambiguous. Sequencing was done on a sample of blood. The receptor was isolated from a man between 40 and 49 years old with Graves' ophthalmopathy. The CDR3 loop is CASSLNRANQPQHF. In DNA form, the CDR3 reads TGTGCCAGCAGCCTAAACAGAGCCAATCAGCCCCAGCATTTT.